This T cell receptor (beta chain) originates from a study of PD-1 blockade in classical Hodgkin lymphoma. The CDR3 contains 14 residues. Germline CDR1 SGHRS, CDR2 YFSETQ. V lost 4 bases and J lost 8; bases outside the gene matches: 4. The study's findings and limits: There remain no defined causes for the repertoire differences, which possibly reflect disease activity or prior therapy. Newly diagnosed patients had baseline TCR diversity that was reportedly lower than that of healthy donors.

Concerning this clone itself: The antigen is undetermined.

Assay used: immunoSEQ multiplex PCR; TCRdb lists only in-frame clones, some missing. The sample contains roughly 68,000 clones, over 90% of which appear only once. Time point reported: newly diagnosed, previously untreated cHL patient sample. Serving as comparison were PBMCs from newly diagnosed, untreated classical Hodgkin lymphoma, which were sequenced alongside the relapsed/refractory trial patients. J is TRBJ1-6 and V is TRBV5-1; the match to TRBD1 covers 9 bases. Sequencing input: peripheral blood mononuclear cells (PBMCs). The TCR was taken from a human donor with classical Hodgkin lymphoma. Here the CDR3 reads CASSVGQGYSPLHF. The DNA for the CDR3 is TGCGCCAGCAGCGTGGGACAGGGTTATTCACCCCTCCACTTT.